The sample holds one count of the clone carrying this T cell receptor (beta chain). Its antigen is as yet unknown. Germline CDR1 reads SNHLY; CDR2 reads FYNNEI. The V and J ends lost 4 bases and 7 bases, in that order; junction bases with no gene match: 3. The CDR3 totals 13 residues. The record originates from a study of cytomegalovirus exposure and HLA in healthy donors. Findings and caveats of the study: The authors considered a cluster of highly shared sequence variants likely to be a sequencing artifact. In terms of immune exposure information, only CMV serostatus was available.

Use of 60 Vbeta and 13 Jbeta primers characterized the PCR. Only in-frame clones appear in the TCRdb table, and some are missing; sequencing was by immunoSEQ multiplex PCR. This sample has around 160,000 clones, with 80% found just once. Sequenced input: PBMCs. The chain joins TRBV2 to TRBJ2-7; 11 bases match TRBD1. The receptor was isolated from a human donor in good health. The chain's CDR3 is CASSAGTGGEQYF. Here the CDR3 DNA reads TGTGCCAGCAGTGCGGGGACAGGGGGAGAGCAGTACTTC. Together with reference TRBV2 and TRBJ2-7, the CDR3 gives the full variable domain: EPEVTQTPSHQVTQMGQEVILRCVPISNHLYFYWYRQILGQKVEFLVSFYNNEISEKSEIFDDQFSVERPDGSNFTLKIRSTKLEDSAMYFCASSAGTGGEQYFGPGTRLTVT.